This T cell receptor beta chain was sequenced during a study of T-cell memory formation after mild COVID-19. This clonotype came up many times. Its antigen is unknown. TCRdb ran MiXCR on the 5' RACE reads and lists one entry per CDR3 protein. Of 130,000 to 150,000 distinct CDR3 sequences detected, 6% to 6.5% appear once; the ten largest clones hold around 1.9%. CDR1 and CDR2 (germline): DFQATT, SNEGSKA (reference sequence). V lost 3 bases to trimming and J lost 1 base, with 6 bases between them. CDR3 length: 12 residues. General study points: Contracting CD4+ clones lay largely in CM and EM, with CD8+ ones residing in EMRA. Pre-infection memory showed some responding clones, and this suggested that cross-reactive memory joined.

What was sequenced was PBMCs or a T cell subset sorted from them (not recorded which). This sequence was found in an adult woman who had mild COVID-19 (a few samples of this study predate the infection). Cell type and time point are not known. The rearrangement links TRBV20-1 to TRBJ2-5; D uncertain. CDR3 in DNA: TGCAGTGCTAGGGCAGTCCAAGAGACCCAGTACTTC. Translated, it gives CSARAVQETQYF.